A selection of T cell receptor beta chains follows, all from one sample in a study of T cell responses to AZD1222 COVID-19 vaccine. Produced via immunoSEQ multiplex PCR; TCRdb's table is partial and in-frame only. In the table there are about 130,000 clones, about nine tenths of which are singletons. The sample was peripheral blood, taken on day 0 of AZD1222 vaccination. These receptors were collected from an adult in good health. Each CDR3 is given with its conserved first and last residue. D genes are given only for firm matches. Size is stated for part of the rows, as once, few or many counts, or as a class when the clone is expanded.

CDR3aa	CDR3nt	v_gene	abundance	j_gene	d_gene
CAISEFAAGGVSDTQYF	TGTGCCATCAGTGAGTTCGCAGCGGGAGGCGTCTCAGATACGCAGTATTTT	TRBV10-3	NA	TRBJ2-3	TRBD2
CASSQFRIAGISAEAFF	TGCGCCAGCAGTCAATTCCGAATCGCAGGGATTTCAGCTGAAGCTTTCTTT	TRBV23-1	NA	TRBJ1-1	NA
CASSESQYLSGANVLTF	TGTGCCAGCAGTGAAAGCCAGTACCTCTCTGGGGCCAACGTCCTGACTTTC	TRBV6-1	NA	TRBJ2-6	NA
CATSGVATNEKLFF	TGTGCCACCTCTGGAGTCGCAACTAATGAAAAACTGTTTTTT	TRBV27	NA	TRBJ1-4	NA
CASSVDQTGSIGEQYF	TGTGCCAGCAGCGTAGATCAGACGGGGAGTATAGGGGAGCAGTATTTT	TRBV9	NA	TRBJ2-3	NA
CASSLGGNSPLHF	TGTGCCAGCAGCTTAGGGGGTAATTCACCCCTCCACTTT	TRBV11-3	NA	TRBJ1-6	NA
CASTLRDYYSNQPQHF	TGTGCCAGCACCCTGCGCGATTACTATAGCAATCAGCCCCAGCATTTT	TRBV28	NA	TRBJ1-5	NA
CASSGARYTF	TGTGCCAGCAGCGGGGCCCGCTACACCTTC	TRBV9	few	TRBJ1-2	NA
CASSPGQPGTDTQYF	TGTGCCAGCAGTCCGGGACAACCGGGCACAGATACGCAGTATTTT	TRBV27	NA	TRBJ2-3	NA
CASSRRTGDDTQYF	TGTGCCAGCTCACGAAGAACAGGGGACGATACGCAGTATTTT	TRBV18	once	TRBJ2-3	TRBD1
CASSPKGSPLHF	TGTGCCAGCAGCCCAAAAGGGTCACCCCTCCACTTT	TRBV3-1/TRBV3-2	once	TRBJ1-6	NA
CASSSPAGATRYGYTF	TGTGCCAGCAGTTCTCCGGCGGGGGCAACGAGGTATGGCTACACCTTC	TRBV6-5	NA	TRBJ1-2	NA
CSVLPSRDYNGYTF	TGCAGCGTCTTACCTTCGCGGGACTATAATGGCTACACCTTC	TRBV29-1	NA	TRBJ1-2	NA
CASSLGTQYF	TGTGCCAGCAGCTTAGGGACCCAGTACTTC	TRBV7-2	few	TRBJ2-5	NA
CASRKQENTEAFF	TGTGCCAGCAGAAAACAGGAAAACACTGAAGCTTTCTTT	TRBV2	NA	TRBJ1-1	NA
CASSFGQGKQPQHF	TGTGCCAGCAGCTTCGGACAGGGTAAACAGCCCCAGCATTTT	TRBV7-9	NA	TRBJ1-5	TRBD1
CASSLLGNTEAFF	TGTGCCAGCAGCTTATTGGGGAACACTGAAGCTTTCTTT	TRBV11-3	NA	TRBJ1-1	NA
CASSLSGSYNEQFF	TGTGCCAGCAGCTTATCGGGTAGCTACAATGAGCAGTTCTTC	TRBV13	few	TRBJ2-1	NA
CASTRGDNQPQHF	TGTGCCAGCACTCGGGGGGATAACCAGCCCCAGCATTTT	TRBV6-5	NA	TRBJ1-5	NA
CASSLGGPHTEAFF	TGTGCCAGCAGCTTAGGTGGGCCTCACACTGAAGCTTTCTTT	TRBV7-3	few	TRBJ1-1	NA
CASTQPQGGVNEQFF	TGTGCCAGTACTCAACCCCAGGGAGGGGTCAATGAGCAGTTCTTC	TRBV19	NA	TRBJ2-1	TRBD2
CASSPRQGGSANEQFF	TGTGCCAGCTCACCACGACAAGGGGGGTCGGCGAATGAGCAGTTCTTC	TRBV18	once	TRBJ2-1	NA
CASSYSRETQYF	TGTGCCAGCAGTTACTCGAGAGAGACCCAGTACTTC	TRBV6-5	NA	TRBJ2-5	NA
CVQRGGYGYTF	TGCGTGCAGCGGGGGGGCTATGGCTACACCTTC	TRBV20-1	NA	TRBJ1-2	NA
CASSLAVDRASPLHF	TGTGCCAGCAGCTTAGCGGTGGACAGGGCTTCACCCCTCCACTTT	TRBV27	NA	TRBJ1-6	TRBD1
CASSPSGETYEQYF	TGTGCCAGCAGCCCGAGCGGGGAGACCTACGAGCAGTACTTC	TRBV28	NA	TRBJ2-7	TRBD2
CASSLGQGALNTEAFF	TGTGCCAGCAGCCTCGGACAGGGGGCCTTGAACACTGAAGCTTTCTTT	TRBV6-6	NA	TRBJ1-1	TRBD1
CASSYTRQGEDETQYF	TGTGCCAGCAGTTACACCCGACAGGGGGAGGACGAGACCCAGTACTTC	TRBV6-5	NA	TRBJ2-5	TRBD1
CAISEAGTGNQETQYF	TGTGCCATCAGTGAGGCAGGGACAGGGAACCAAGAGACCCAGTACTTC	TRBV10-3	NA	TRBJ2-5	TRBD1
CASSLRTSGGPDTQYF	TGTGCCAGCAGCCTAAGGACTAGCGGGGGCCCAGATACGCAGTATTTT	TRBV7-2	NA	TRBJ2-3	TRBD2
CASSSTVPPEAFF	TGCGCCAGCAGCTCGACAGTACCTCCTGAAGCTTTCTTT	TRBV5-1	few	TRBJ1-1	NA
CASSSGPGGEQYF	TGCGCCAGCAGCTCGGGGCCAGGCGGCGAGCAGTACTTC	TRBV4-3	NA	TRBJ2-7	NA
CASSQARQAQNEQFF	TGTGCCAGCAGCCAAGCCCGCCAAGCCCAAAATGAGCAGTTCTTC	TRBV3-1/TRBV3-2	NA	TRBJ2-1	NA
CASSVSSGGPYEQYF	TGTGCCAGCAGCGTCTCTAGCGGGGGCCCCTACGAGCAGTACTTC	TRBV9	NA	TRBJ2-7	TRBD2
CASSLARDRGRVDTF	TGCGCCAGCAGCTTGGCCCGGGACAGGGGGCGCGTCGACACCTTC	TRBV5-1	NA	TRBJ1-2	TRBD1
CASSKSHSYGYTF	TGTGCCAGCAGCAAATCCCACAGCTATGGCTACACCTTC	TRBV11-2	NA	TRBJ1-2	NA
CASSLVGQPYNEQFF	TGTGCCAGCAGCTTAGTCGGACAGCCTTACAATGAGCAGTTCTTC	TRBV7-2	NA	TRBJ2-1	NA
CASSVISGNTGELFF	TGTGCCAGCAGCGTAATATCGGGGAACACCGGGGAGCTGTTTTTT	TRBV9	NA	TRBJ2-2	NA
CASSPGTDGYTF	TGTGCCAGCTCACCGGGGACGGATGGCTACACCTTC	TRBV18	NA	TRBJ1-2	NA
CASSPGQQVNTEAFF	TGTGCCAGCTCACCGGGACAGCAAGTGAACACTGAAGCTTTCTTT	TRBV18	NA	TRBJ1-1	TRBD1
CATSRGTKWGGGTVVISPLHF	TGTGCCACCAGCAGAGGAACCAAGTGGGGAGGGGGTACCGTAGTTATTTCACCCCTCCACTTT	TRBV15	NA	TRBJ1-6	NA
CASSPSSFAFF	TGTGCCAGCTCACCAAGCAGCTTTGCTTTCTTT	TRBV18	NA	TRBJ1-1	NA
CASSHPGAGRGQFF	TGCGCCAGCAGCCACCCCGGAGCGGGCAGGGGGCAGTTCTTC	TRBV4-3	NA	TRBJ2-1	NA
CASSVTGSGETQYF	TGTGCCAGCAGCGTGACAGGGAGCGGAGAGACCCAGTACTTC	TRBV5-6	NA	TRBJ2-5	TRBD1
CASKAAPYGYTF	TGCGCCAGCAAAGCAGCCCCCTATGGCTACACCTTC	TRBV10-1	NA	TRBJ1-2	NA
CASSYSTGGTYEQYF	TGTGCCAGCAGTTACTCGACAGGGGGGACCTACGAGCAGTACTTC	TRBV6-5	once	TRBJ2-7	TRBD1